The 5 T cell receptor beta chains presented below share a single source sample, sequenced in a study of metastatic and nonmetastatic thyroid tumors. With MiXCR, TCRdb called clones anew from the PCR reads. In the table there are nearly 35,000 clones, under 20% of which are singletons. Patients were all untreated before their thyroid surgery. Sample: blood. These TCRs come from a female donor with papillary thyroid cancer or a benign thyroid nodule (not recorded which). Some clones in this sample may be carry-over from other donors' samples.

This clone has at least ten counts. The chain carries TRBV5-1 and TRBJ2-1; D may be TRBD2 (5 bases). V was shortened by 1 base and J by 7 bases, with 15 bases between the two germline ends. The CDR3 is 15 residues long. In germline, CDR1 is SGHRS, CDR2 YFSETQ. CDR3 region: CASSLQLQTTNEQFF. In DNA, the CDR3 is TGCGCCAGCAGCTTGCAACTCCAGACTACTAATGAGCAGTTCTTC.

This clone was seen at least ten times. The CDR3 loop reads CASSYVVGGAEKLFF. CDR3 nucleotide sequence: TGTGCCAGCAGTTACGTGGTAGGAGGGGCTGAAAAACTGTTTTTT. This chain joins TRBV6-6 and TRBJ1-4; a possible D gene is TRBD1 (5 bases). CDR1 and CDR2 from the germline V gene are MNHNY and SVGAGI (reference sequence). The CDR3 is 15 amino acids. Trimming took off 2 bases at V and 7 bases at J, with 14 bases between the two ends.

V gene TRBV7-2 combines with J gene TRBJ1-2; maybe TRBD1 (5 bases). CDR1 and CDR2 from the germline V gene are SGHTA and FQGNSA. The V end lost 7 bases, the J end lost 1 base, and 13 bases lay between the germline ends. The CDR3 sequence is 14 residues long. CDR3 loop: CASIRDWNNYGYTF. Here the CDR3 DNA reads TGTGCCAGCATCCGGGACTGGAATAACTATGGCTACACCTTC.

The chain combines TRBV4-2 with TRBJ2-1; D is uncertain. This CDR3 has 13 amino acids. Trimming pared 0 bases from V and 7 bases from J, leaving 7 bases between. Germline V gene lookup returns CDR1 LGHNA and CDR2 YNFKEQ. The CDR3 nucleotides are TGTGCCAGCAGCCAAGACCCTAGAAATGAGCAGTTCTTC. Protein: CASSQDPRNEQFF.

This clone was recorded many times. This chain uses TRBV19 with TRBJ2-1, with D possibly matching TRBD1 (5 bases). The CDR3 runs 14 residues. Per the germline V gene, CDR1 is LNHDA and CDR2 is SQIVND (reference sequence). V lost 0 bases and J 6 bases, leaving 9 bases between the germline ends. The CDR3 sequence is CASSIDGHFNEQFF. The CDR3 nucleotides read TGTGCCAGTAGTATAGATGGACACTTCAATGAGCAGTTCTTC.